The 13 T cell receptor beta chains listed next were all sequenced from one sample in a study of a mutant IDH1 vaccine in newly diagnosed glioma. The assay was immunoSEQ multiplex PCR, and TCRdb's table has in-frame clones only and misses some. Here the sample spans roughly 56,000 clones, around three quarters being singletons. For these TCRs, the target antigens are not known. Time point meaning: week 47, end of study. In every dose of vaccine, 300 ug of mutant IDH1 20-mer peptide was given alongside topical imiquimod. The sample here was PBMCs, taken from a glioma patient whose treatment included an IDH1 peptide vaccine. These receptors came from a man aged 45 to 65 with glioma.

This clone was counted only a few times. The chain couples TRBV19 to TRBJ1-5, with a weak D call TRBD1 (5 bases). Germline CDR1 LNHDA, CDR2 SQIVND (reference sequence). The CDR3 extends over 12 amino acids. Trimming stripped 10 bases from V and 5 bases from J, with 12 bases between. The CDR3: CATGTPDQPQHF. The CDR3 nucleotides are TGTGCCACCGGGACTCCCGATCAGCCCCAGCATTTT.

This chain joins TRBV6-6 and TRBJ1-3; no clear D. The CDR3 length is 14 residues. The ends were cut back, 5 bases at V and 2 bases at J, with 10 bases in the middle. Germline lookup yields CDR1 MNHNY and CDR2 SVGAGI (reference sequence). CDR3 DNA: TGTGCCAGCAGTCTCGGGGAAGCTGGAAACACCATATATTTT. Amino acid sequence: CASSLGEAGNTIYF.

The J gene is TRBJ2-6, the V gene TRBV5-1, with D perhaps assigned TRBD1 or TRBD2 (6 bases each). CDR1 and CDR2 from the germline V gene are SGHRS and YFSETQ. Trimming removed 1 base from V and 4 bases from J, with 12 bases in between. CDR3 size: 16 residues. For the CDR3, the DNA is TGCGCCAGCAGCTTGTATGGGGGGACAGGGGCCAACGTCCTGACTTTC. Encoded protein: CASSLYGGTGANVLTF.

The chain combines TRBV2 with TRBJ1-3; D ambiguous. The germline CDR1 and CDR2 sequences are SNHLY and FYNNEI. The CDR3 runs 13 residues. V dropped 4 bases and J dropped 4 bases, with 8 bases sitting between them. The CDR3 bases are TGTGCCAGCAGTGGCTCAGTCGGAAACACCATATATTTT. This translates into CASSGSVGNTIYF.

The chain joins TRBV30 to TRBJ2-5; TRBD1 agrees at 7 bases. J lost 1 base, V lost 2 bases, and 4 bases had no gene match. The CDR3 is made up of 14 amino acids. Germline loops: CDR1 GTSNPN, CDR2 SVGIG (reference sequence). The CDR3 nucleotides are TGTGCCTGGAGTCCGGGACAGATCCAAGAGACCCAGTACTTC. Translating it yields CAWSPGQIQETQYF. Based on the CDR3 plus reference TRBV30 and TRBJ2-5, the full variable domain is SQTIHQWPATLVQPVGSPLSLECTVEGTSNPNLYWYRQAAGRGLQLLFYSVGIGQISSEVPQNLSASRPQDRQFILSSKKLLLSDSGFYLCAWSPGQIQETQYFGPGTRLLVL.

The chain links TRBV5-1 to TRBJ2-5, with no clear D. CDR3 length: 15 amino acids. The V gene's germline CDR1 is SGHRS and CDR2 YFSETQ. V lost 0 bases to trimming and J lost 10 bases, with 19 bases between them. The CDR3 DNA reads as TGCGCCAGCAGCTTGGAGTTACCTACCGTTGAAGTCCAGTACTTC. Translation: CASSLELPTVEVQYF.

The V gene is TRBV18, the J gene TRBJ1-6; maybe TRBD1 (5 bases). The CDR3 is 13 residues long. The V gene's germline CDR1 is KGHSH and CDR2 LQKENI. V gave up 3 bases and J gave up 9 bases, with 9 bases separating them. The CDR3 coding sequence is TGTGCCAGCTCACCCCAGGGCAGTTCACCCCTCCACTTT. Residues: CASSPQGSSPLHF.

The chain recombines TRBV4-1 with TRBJ2-5; 8 bases match TRBD1. This CDR3 spans 14 amino acids. Germline CDR1 MGHRA, CDR2 YSYEKL. The V segment lost 1 base and the J segment 4 bases; nucleotides outside the gene matches: 2. The CDR3 coding sequence is TGCGCCAGCAGCCAAGCAGGGGGCGGAGAGACCCAGTACTTC. Its protein is CASSQAGGGETQYF.

This clone was found a few times. The CDR3 here is CASSPRGTEAFF. The CDR3 region has the DNA TGTGCCAGCAGCCCCCGGGGCACTGAAGCTTTCTTT. The chain uses TRBV4-2 and TRBJ1-1; D unresolved. Trimming left V 4 bases short and J 4 bases short, with 7 bases between. There are 12 residues in the CDR3. Germline CDR1 LGHNA, CDR2 YNFKEQ.

V and J are TRBV30 and TRBJ1-3, with 9 bases that match TRBD1. With 5 bases clipped from V and 5 bases from J, the junction kept 7 bases outside the gene matches. Per the germline V gene, CDR1 is GTSNPN and CDR2 is SVGIG (reference sequence). The CDR3 totals 14 residues. CDR3 protein: CAWETGGSRNTIYF. Here the CDR3 DNA reads TGTGCCTGGGAAACAGGGGGCTCCCGAAACACCATATATTTT. Variable domain in full (rest from reference TRBV30 and TRBJ1-3): SQTIHQWPATLVQPVGSPLSLECTVEGTSNPNLYWYRQAAGRGLQLLFYSVGIGQISSEVPQNLSASRPQDRQFILSSKKLLLSDSGFYLCAWETGGSRNTIYFGEGSWLTVV.

The chain uses TRBV7-6 and TRBJ2-7; TRBD2 agrees at 7 bases. This CDR3 is 14 amino acids long. The junction had 8 bases not matched to a gene; V was cut back by 3 bases and J by 6 bases. The germline V gene has CDR1 SGHVS and CDR2 FNYEAQ. The CDR3 sequence: CASSLGGTPLEQYF. The CDR3 region has the DNA TGTGCCAGCAGCTTGGGGGGGACTCCCCTCGAGCAGTACTTC.

This chain uses TRBV25-1 with TRBJ2-7, with 7 bases fitting TRBD1. This CDR3 spans 14 amino acids. Germline CDR1 is MGHDK and CDR2 is SYGVNS. V gave up 2 bases and J gave up 2 bases; unmatched junction bases: 3. The CDR3: CASSERGLTYEQYF. In DNA, the CDR3 is TGTGCCAGCAGTGAAAGGGGGCTCACCTACGAGCAGTACTTC.

This sequence joins TRBV14 and TRBJ2-3; TRBD2 matches 12 bases. Germline V gives CDR1 SGHDN, CDR2 FVKESK. The CDR3 spans 17 residues. V lost 2 bases and J lost 3; bases outside the gene matches: 6. The DNA of the CDR3 is TGTGCCAGCAGCCAATTCGTGACTAGCGGGGGAACAGATACGCAGTATTTT. Its translation: CASSQFVTSGGTDTQYF.